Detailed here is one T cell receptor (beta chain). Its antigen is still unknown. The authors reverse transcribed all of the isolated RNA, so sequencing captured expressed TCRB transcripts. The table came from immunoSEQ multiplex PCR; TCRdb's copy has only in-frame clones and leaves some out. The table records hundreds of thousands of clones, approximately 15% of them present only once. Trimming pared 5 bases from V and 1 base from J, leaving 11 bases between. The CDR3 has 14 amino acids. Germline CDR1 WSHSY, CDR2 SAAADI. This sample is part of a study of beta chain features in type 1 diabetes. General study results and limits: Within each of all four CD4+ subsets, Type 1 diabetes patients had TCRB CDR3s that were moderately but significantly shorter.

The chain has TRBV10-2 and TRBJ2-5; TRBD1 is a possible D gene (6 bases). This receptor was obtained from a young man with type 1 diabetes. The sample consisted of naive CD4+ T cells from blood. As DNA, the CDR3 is TGCGCCAGCAGTCCGGACAGCCCCCAAGAGACCCAGTACTTC. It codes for CASSPDSPQETQYF.